Following are 23 T cell receptor beta chains from one sample sequenced in a study of blood T cells in healthy people across ages. Together with a sample-barcoded 5' primer, a J-beta primer mix was included in a second PCR lasting about 6 to 11 cycles. TCRdb re-called the 5' RACE reads through MiXCR, storing one row per CDR3 protein. The sample carries approximately 800,000 distinct CDR3 sequences, roughly 60% recorded once. The specimen sequenced was blood. These receptors were taken from a man aged 25 to 40 in good health.

This clonotype was seen a handful of times. The chain carries TRBV6-5 and TRBJ1-2; a possible D gene is TRBD1 (6 bases). V was clipped by 6 bases and J by 6 bases, with 17 bases between them. The CDR3 covers 14 residues. Germline-derived CDR1 and CDR2 are MNHEY and SVGAGI. CDR3 region: CASRKTGSGDGYTF. DNA for the CDR3: TGTGCCAGCAGGAAAACAGGGTCGGGGGATGGCTACACCTTC.

The CDR3 loop reads CASSDNQDYQETQYF. CDR3 in DNA: TGTGCCAGCAGTGACAACCAGGATTATCAAGAGACCCAGTACTTC. This rearrangement joins TRBV6-6 to TRBJ2-5; D is ambiguous. The V end lost 5 bases, the J end lost 2 bases, and 15 bases lay between the germline ends. Germline CDR1 and CDR2: MNHNY and SVGAGI (reference sequence). The CDR3 length is 15 residues.

J is TRBJ2-7 and V is TRBV7-2; D perhaps matches TRBD2 (5 bases). Judging by the DNA end, TRBJ2-5 fits better; the J call may be wrong. The CDR3 sequence is 16 residues long. Germline loops: CDR1 SGHTA, CDR2 FQGNSA. CDR3 sequence (DNA): TGTGCCAGCAGCGTCCAAGGGTACTCGGGGTCAGAGACCCAGTACTTC. This translates into CASSVQGYSGSETQYF.

As to this clonotype: The germline gene is not matched at one end of the junction; a read error may be the cause. V usage is TRBV7-8 and J usage is TRBJ1-1; D may be TRBD1 (5 bases). In germline, CDR1 is SGHVS, CDR2 FQNEAQ. The CDR3 runs to 16 residues. The CDR3 spells CASNRVGAATNTEAFF. Here the CDR3 DNA reads TGTGCCAGCAACCGTGTCGGGGCCGCCACGAACACTGAGGCTTTCTTT.

This clonotype has more than one count but fewer than ten. The rearrangement uses TRBV28 and TRBJ1-1; D is unclear. The CDR3 length is 13 residues. The germline V gene has CDR1 MDHEN and CDR2 SYDVKM. V lost 6 bases, J lost 5 bases, and 13 bases lay in between. The CDR3 DNA sequence: TGTGCCAGCAGGGACTCCTCGGGGACTGAAGCTTTCTTT. It is translated as CASRDSSGTEAFF.

Notes on this clonotype: A read error may account for a junction end that differs from germline. J is TRBJ2-1 and V is TRBV7-9; TRBD2 matches at 14 bases. Looked up from germline, CDR1 is SEHNR and CDR2 is FQNEAQ (reference sequence). The length of the CDR3 is 15 residues. In nucleotides, the CDR3 is TGTGTCAGCGGCCCGACTAGCGGGGGGGTAAGGGAGCAGTTCTTC. It encodes CVSGPTSGGVREQFF.

This clonotype has just a few counts. The CDR3 here is CSVEGGRGNYGYTF. The CDR3 nucleotides are TGCAGCGTTGAAGGGGGGCGGGGGAACTATGGCTACACCTTC. The V gene is TRBV29-1, the J gene TRBJ1-2; a possible D gene is TRBD1 (6 bases). With 1 base removed from V and 2 bases from J, the gap between germline ends came to 11 bases. CDR3 length: 14 residues. Germline CDR1 SQVTM, CDR2 ANQGSEA.

This clonotype was seen more than once but under ten times. CDR3 in DNA: TGTGCCAGCAGCCTAGACTCTCTCCAAGAGACCCAGTACTTC. Residues: CASSLDSLQETQYF. This chain joins TRBV7-2 and TRBJ2-5; D is unresolved. The CDR3 spans 14 residues. The germline gives CDR1 SGHTA, CDR2 FQGNSA. Trimming left V 5 bases short and J 1 base short, with 11 bases between.

V usage is TRBV6-1 and J usage is TRBJ1-5; 9 bases fit TRBD1. V shed 6 bases and J 0 bases; nucleotides not matched to a gene: 3. This CDR3 spans 15 amino acids. Germline CDR1 MNHNS, CDR2 SASEGT. CDR3 residues: CASRGDRVSNQPQHF. The DNA of the CDR3 is TGTGCCAGCAGGGGGGACAGGGTTAGCAATCAGCCCCAGCATTTT.

This chain connects TRBV2 to TRBJ1-6, with D unclear. Germline V lookup: CDR1 SNHLY, CDR2 FYNNEI. V shed 3 bases and J shed 9 bases, with 12 bases lying between them. The CDR3 extends over 14 amino acids. The CDR3 region has the DNA TGTGCCAGCAGTGACGAACTCGAAATTTCACCCCTCCACTTT. Encoded protein: CASSDELEISPLHF.

This chain links TRBV5-1 with TRBJ1-1; 9 nucleotides match TRBD1. With V trimmed by 3 bases and J by 1 base, 10 bases remained unmatched. CDR3 size: 17 residues. Germline CDR1 SGHRS, CDR2 YFSETQ. Here the CDR3 DNA reads TGCGCCAGCAGCTCGCCGGGACAGGGACCTAAGAACACTGAAGCTTTCTTT. It codes for CASSSPGQGPKNTEAFF. The full variable domain, with the rest looked up from reference TRBV5-1 and TRBJ1-1, is KAGVTQTPRYLIKTRGQQVTLSCSPISGHRSVSWYQQTPGQGLQFLFEYFSETQRNKGNFPGRFSGRQFSNSRSEMNVSTLELGDSALYLCASSSPGQGPKNTEAFFGQGTRLTVV.

V and J are TRBV6-5 and TRBJ2-7; a weak D match, TRBD1 (6 bases). CDR1 MNHEY and CDR2 SVGAGI come from the germline V gene. V lost 5 bases and J lost 2, with 13 bases in between. This CDR3 contains 14 residues. CDR3 nucleotide sequence: TGTGCCAGCAGTCGAAGGGGGATCGCCTACGAGCAGTACTTC. This sequence encodes CASSRRGIAYEQYF.

This clonotype was counted a few times. The genes are TRBV28 and TRBJ2-1; 7 bases agree with TRBD1. Per germline, CDR1 MDHEN and CDR2 SYDVKM. This CDR3 contains 14 residues. Unmatched junction bases numbered 8, after V lost 6 bases and J lost 6 bases. The CDR3 nucleotides read TGTGCCAGCAGGGCACCAGGGGGAATCAATGAGCAGTTCTTC. Translating it yields CASRAPGGINEQFF.

The V call is TRBV3-1, the J call TRBJ2-1; D is unclear. The CDR3 runs 15 residues. V was pared by 4 bases and J by 0 bases, with 10 bases between. In germline, CDR1 is LGHDT, CDR2 YNNKEL (reference sequence). The CDR3 nucleotides read TGTGCCAGCAGCCGAAATTCCTACTCCTACAATGAGCAGTTCTTC. Its protein product is CASSRNSYSYNEQFF.

The J gene is TRBJ1-4, the V gene TRBV28; D gene unclear. From germline, CDR1 is MDHEN and CDR2 SYDVKM. There are 14 residues in the CDR3. V was cut by 3 bases and J by 4 bases, with 9 bases left in between. The CDR3 loop reads CASSFDLVNEKLFF. CDR3 in DNA: TGTGCCAGCAGTTTCGATCTTGTTAATGAAAAACTGTTTTTT.

This chain connects TRBV3-1 to TRBJ2-7; D is unclear. Germline V CDR1 and CDR2: LGHDT, YNNKEL (reference sequence). CDR3 size: 11 residues. Trimming pared 3 bases from V and 5 bases from J, leaving 5 bases between. The CDR3 DNA follows: TGTGCCAGCAGCCATGGAAACGAGCAGTACTTC. Protein sequence: CASSHGNEQYF.

The chain combines TRBV18 with TRBJ2-7; TRBD1 or TRBD2 may be the D gene (5 bases each). This CDR3 is 16 amino acids long. Trimming shortened V by 0 bases and J by 7 bases, and 19 bases separated the two germline ends. Germline CDR1 and CDR2: KGHSH and LQKENI. The CDR3 DNA is TGTGCCAGCTCACCACCTTCAGGGATGGGGACGGGGGAGCAGTACTTC. Residues: CASSPPSGMGTGEQYF.

The chain employs TRBV20-1 and TRBJ1-1, with D hard to call. The CDR3 is made up of 13 amino acids. The germline V gene has CDR1 DFQATT and CDR2 SNEGSKA (reference sequence). The CDR3 reads CSMKDAANTEAFF. The DNA of the CDR3 is TGCAGCATGAAAGACGCGGCGAACACTGAAGCTTTCTTT.

The chain joins TRBV15 to TRBJ2-5, with unresolved D. From germline, CDR1 is LNHNV and CDR2 YYDKDF (reference sequence). Between the trimmed V and J ends, which lost 6 bases and 4 bases, there was a span of 12 bases. The CDR3 covers 13 residues. The CDR3 DNA sequence: TGTGCCACCAGACTCCGCGGCTTAGAGACCCAGTACTTC. Encoded protein: CATRLRGLETQYF.

This chain uses TRBV13 with TRBJ2-7; TRBD1 matches 9 bases. The CDR3 runs to 15 residues. V shed 6 bases and J 3 bases; nucleotides not matched to a gene: 9. Germline V lookup: CDR1 PRHDT, CDR2 FYEKMQ (reference sequence). Here the CDR3 DNA reads TGTGCCAGCAGAACGTGGGGACAGGGCCACTACGAGCAGTACTTC. Translated, it gives CASRTWGQGHYEQYF. The variable domain in full, with the rest retrieved from reference TRBV13 and TRBJ2-7, is AAGVIQSPRHLIKEKRETATLKCYPIPRHDTVYWYQQGPGQDPQFLISFYEKMQSDKGSIPDRFSAQQFSDYHSELNMSSLELGDSALYFCASRTWGQGHYEQYFGPGTRLTVT.

This clonotype was detected only a few times. The chain carries TRBV29-1 and TRBJ1-2; TRBD1 might be the D (5 bases). The CDR3 has 13 amino acids. Looked up from germline, CDR1 is SQVTM and CDR2 is ANQGSEA. The V gene lost 8 bases and the J gene lost 2 bases, with 15 bases spanning the gap. The CDR3 loop reads CSPGGEENYGYTF. CDR3 coding DNA: TGCAGCCCGGGGGGGGAGGAGAACTATGGCTACACCTTC.

The gene calls are TRBV4-3 and TRBJ2-7, with D perhaps matching TRBD1 or TRBD2 (7 bases each). Per the germline V gene, CDR1 is LGHNA and CDR2 is YSLEER. This CDR3 comprises 18 residues. The ends were cut back, 0 bases at V and 2 bases at J, with 20 bases in the middle. The CDR3 sequence is CASSQDPIQGGFTYEQYF. The CDR3 DNA is TGCGCCAGCAGCCAAGATCCCATCCAGGGGGGGTTTACCTACGAGCAGTACTTC.

The rearrangement uses TRBV5-1 and TRBJ1-2, with D perhaps TRBD1 (5 bases). Germline lookup yields CDR1 SGHRS and CDR2 YFSETQ. The CDR3 is 15 residues long. The germline V and J ends were trimmed by 4 bases and 8 bases, with 21 bases remaining between them. The CDR3 reads CASSPGQFLTRGYTF. As DNA, the CDR3 is TGCGCCAGCAGCCCCGGACAATTTCTAACTAGGGGCTACACCTTC.